This is a list of T cell receptor beta chains from one sample in a study of CD8+CD57+ T cells in acquired aplastic anemia. A single record per CDR3 protein comes from TCRdb applying MiXCR to the reads. This sample has roughly 170,000 distinct CDR3 sequences, with about 50% found just once. Input material: sorted CD4+, CD8+, or CD8+CD57+ T cells (not recorded which) from PBMCs. The receptors originated from a human donor with aplastic anemia. Each CDR3 is given with its conserved first and last residue. Fields, in order: V gene, clone size, J gene, D gene, CDR3 DNA, CDR3 protein. D genes are given only for firm matches. Only some rows state a clone size, as once, few, many or a class for expanded clones.

V: TRBV24-1; size: .; J: TRBJ1-2; D: .; DNA: TGTGCCACCAGTCCAGGTTCCTATGGCTACACCTTC; CDR3: CATSPGSYGYTF
V: TRBV20-1; size: few; J: TRBJ2-3; D: .; DNA: TGCAGTGCCAATCTAGCGACAGGGACAGATACGCAGTATTTT; CDR3: CSANLATGTDTQYF
V: TRBV7-3; size: .; J: TRBJ2-1; D: TRBD1; DNA: TGTGCCAGCAGCTCAACAGGGGGCACAGGCGATGAGCAGTTCTTC; CDR3: CASSSTGGTGDEQFF
V: TRBV20-1; size: .; J: TRBJ1-1; D: .; DNA: TGCAGTGCTAGAGATCAAGGAGGGCAAACTGAAGCTTTCTTT; CDR3: CSARDQGGQTEAFF
V: TRBV5-1; size: .; J: TRBJ2-3; D: TRBD2; DNA: TGCGCCAGCAATCTAGCGGGCAGCACAGATACGCAGTATTTT; CDR3: CASNLAGSTDTQYF
V: TRBV12-3/TRBV12-4; size: .; J: TRBJ2-5; D: TRBD2; DNA: TGTGCCAGCAGTCCCGGGGGACTAGCGGGGCGAGAGGCCCAGTACTTC; CDR3: CASSPGGLAGREAQYF
V: TRBV2; size: once; J: TRBJ1-1; D: .; DNA: TGTGCCAGCAGTGAAGGCACTGAAGCTTTCTTT; CDR3: CASSEGTEAFF
V: TRBV24-1; size: .; J: TRBJ1-5; D: .; DNA: TGTGCCACCAGGCCCGGGGGCAATCAGCCCCAGCATTTT; CDR3: CATRPGGNQPQHF
V: TRBV24-1; size: .; J: TRBJ1-2; D: TRBD1; DNA: TGTGCCACCAGTGATTCGACAGGGTTCGGGGGCTACACCTTC; CDR3: CATSDSTGFGGYTF
V: TRBV25-1; size: .; J: TRBJ1-6; D: .; DNA: TGTGCCAGCAGTGATCAGGCGAGACCCTATTCACCCCTCCACTTT; CDR3: CASSDQARPYSPLHF
V: TRBV10-3; size: .; J: TRBJ2-5; D: TRBD2; DNA: TGTGCCAGCAGCACTAGCGGGCAAGAGACCCAGTACTTC; CDR3: CASSTSGQETQYF
V: TRBV19; size: once; J: TRBJ1-5; D: .; DNA: TGTGCCAGTAGTATATGGGGCAGGGGAAATCAGCCCCAGCATTTT; CDR3: CASSIWGRGNQPQHF